This TCR beta chain was sequenced for a study of resident and recirculating memory T cells in vitiligo. Study as a whole: Samples were epidermis from two lesional and two nonlesional sites, plus PBMCs.

Patients' lesions had not changed for the previous 6 months. Study conclusions and caveats: Different lesions suggested infiltration by different T cell clones. No single dominant TCR clone appeared; lesion clonality varied.

Trimming took off 8 bases at V and 3 bases at J, with 13 bases between the two ends. The CDR3 spans 13 residues. CDR1 SEHNR and CDR2 FQNEAQ come from the germline V gene (reference sequence). The method was immunoSEQ multiplex PCR; TCRdb's version includes in-frame clones alone and lacks a portion of them. Of tens of thousands of clones in the sample, about 90% were seen once. As to this clone: No antigen is known for it.

The chain has TRBV7-9 and TRBJ1-1, with unresolved D. This receptor was obtained from a male donor with vitiligo. What was sequenced was blood. The CDR3 sequence: CASYEGLYTEAFF. Written as DNA, the CDR3 is TGTGCCAGCTACGAGGGTCTATACACTGAAGCTTTCTTT. Together with reference TRBV7-9 and TRBJ1-1, the CDR3 gives the full variable domain: DTGVSQNPRHKITKRGQNVTFRCDPISEHNRLYWYRQTLGQGPEFLTYFQNEAQLEKSRLLSDRFSAERPKGSFSTLEIQRTEQGDSAMYLCASYEGLYTEAFFGQGTRLTVV.